This T cell receptor beta chain was profiled in a study of cytomegalovirus exposure and HLA in healthy donors. The study ran its PCR with 60 Vbeta and 13 Jbeta primers. Profiling relied on immunoSEQ multiplex PCR, and the TCRdb table lists in-frame clones only, not all of them. Here the sample spans some 140,000 clones, 80% being singletons. Per the germline V gene, CDR1 is LNHDA and CDR2 is SQIVND (reference sequence). The CDR3 spans 15 residues. V lost 6 bases and J lost 5, with 16 bases in between. The source material was PBMCs. V usage is TRBV19 and J usage is TRBJ1-4, with D possibly being TRBD1 (5 bases). The source is a woman aged 40 to 50 in good health and CMV-seropositive. CDR3 DNA sequence: TGTGCCAGTAGACGCAACAGGAACGCAAATGAAAAACTGTTTTTT. Amino acid sequence: CASRRNRNANEKLFF.